Listed below are T cell receptor beta chains from one sample, sequenced in a study of TIL therapy for anti-PD-1-resistant metastatic lung cancer. TCRdb's copy holds only in-frame clones and misses some; the assay was immunoSEQ multiplex PCR. The data hold some 13,000 clones, with roughly two thirds observed a single time. The sequenced sample was tumor tissue, obtained at baseline. These receptors all stem from a woman aged 30-85 years with non-small cell lung cancer. Both conserved end residues are part of each CDR3. Each record gives: V gene, J gene, D gene, clone size, CDR3 DNA, CDR3 protein. D genes are given only for firm matches. A row's size may be missing; if present it is once, few, many or a size class.

TRBV12-5	TRBJ2-1	TRBD2	once	TGTGCTAGTGGTTTGGGGCGGGAGTACAATGAGCAGTTCTTC	CASGLGREYNEQFF
TRBV5-1	TRBJ1-2	-	-	TGCGCCAGCAGCTTGGCCGGGAAGAATAACTATGGCTACACCTTC	CASSLAGKNNYGYTF
TRBV2	TRBJ1-6	-	-	TGTGCCACCAGAGACGGCTATAATTCACCCCTCCACTTT	CATRDGYNSPLHF
TRBV7-9	TRBJ1-2	TRBD1	-	TGTGCCAGCAGCTTAGCTAGGACAGGGAGTTATGGCTACACCTTC	CASSLARTGSYGYTF
TRBV6-6	TRBJ2-7	TRBD1	-	TGTGCCAGCAGTTCTCCTATCTGGACAGGTTCTGACGAGCAGTACTTC	CASSSPIWTGSDEQYF
TRBV14	TRBJ1-2	-	few	TGTGCCAGCAGCAGGAATAGCTATGGCTACACCTTC	CASSRNSYGYTF
TRBV27	TRBJ2-2	-	-	TGTGCCAGCAGTTTCGGCCGTCGCACCGGGGAGCTGTTTTTT	CASSFGRRTGELFF
TRBV19	TRBJ2-6	-	-	TGTGCCAGTAGTATACAGGGGTCTGGGGCCAACGTCCTGACTTTC	CASSIQGSGANVLTF
TRBV7-9	TRBJ1-1	-	-	TGTGCCAGCAGCGCCGACAGGATCAAAGCTTTCTTT	CASSADRIKAFF
TRBV19	TRBJ2-1	-	-	TGTGCCAGTAGCTGGGGGGATCCCTTCTCCTACAATGAGCAGTTCTTC	CASSWGDPFSYNEQFF
TRBV6-6	TRBJ2-7	TRBD1	-	TGTGCCAGCAGTGATACAGGGGCGGGTTACGAGCAGTACTTC	CASSDTGAGYEQYF
TRBV6-6	TRBJ1-1	-	-	TGTGCCAGCACCAAGATAGTTGGTCTCTTTGAAGCTTTCTTT	CASTKIVGLFEAFF
TRBV15	TRBJ1-5	TRBD1	few	TGTGCCACCAGCATCCCGGGACAGGTGATTCAGCCCCAGCATTTT	CATSIPGQVIQPQHF
TRBV2	TRBJ2-7	-	-	TGTGCCAGCACCACTAGGGGGAGCGAGCAGTACTTC	CASTTRGSEQYF
TRBV4-1	TRBJ2-7	TRBD2	-	TGCGCCAGCAGCCAAGATCGCGGGGGAGGGGAGCAGTACTTC	CASSQDRGGGEQYF
TRBV7-2	TRBJ1-2	-	-	TGTGCCAGCAGCTTATGGGCCAGCGAATATGGCTACACCTTC	CASSLWASEYGYTF
TRBV6-1	TRBJ1-5	TRBD1	-	TGTGCCAGCAGTCACCGGGACAGGAGCAATCAGCCCCAGCATTTT	CASSHRDRSNQPQHF
TRBV19	TRBJ1-2	-	-	TGTGCCAGTAGTCTTCGGGACGGAAATGGCTACACCTTC	CASSLRDGNGYTF
TRBV11-3	TRBJ2-3	-	-	TGTGCCAGCAGCTCCACACCGACGTCAGATACGCAGTATTTT	CASSSTPTSDTQYF
TRBV5-1	TRBJ1-2	-	-	TGCGCCAGCAGCTTGTCTCCCCACTATGGCTACACCTTC	CASSLSPHYGYTF
TRBV11-2	TRBJ2-5	-	-	TGTGCCAGCAGCTCCCGCTCTGGACCACAAGAGACCCAGTACTTC	CASSSRSGPQETQYF
TRBV7-6	TRBJ1-2	-	-	TGTGCCAGCAGCTCCGGGGGGGGAACCCCAGCGAATTCTGGCTACACCTTC	CASSSGGGTPANSGYTF
TRBV6-6	TRBJ2-2	-	-	TGTGCCAGCAGTTATCTCACCGGGGAGCTGTTTTTT	CASSYLTGELFF
TRBV7-3	TRBJ2-3	TRBD2	-	TGTGCCTCCGGACTAGCGGGCACAGATACGCAGTATTTT	CASGLAGTDTQYF
TRBV7-9	TRBJ1-1	TRBD1	-	TGTGCCAGCAGCTTAAGGGGGCAGGACACTGAAGCTTTCTTT	CASSLRGQDTEAFF
TRBV5-1	TRBJ1-1	TRBD1	-	TGCGCCAGCAGCCAACAGGGGGCTGAGAACACTGAAGCTTTCTTT	CASSQQGAENTEAFF
TRBV5-1	TRBJ2-2	-	-	TGCGCCAGCATGAAGGGGGGGCCGAACACCGGGGAGCTGTTTTTT	CASMKGGPNTGELFF
TRBV7-2	TRBJ1-1	TRBD1	-	TGTGCCAGCAGCTTATCTCTAGGGGGACAGGGGAAGAAAGCTTTCTTT	CASSLSLGGQGKKAFF
TRBV7-6	TRBJ1-2	TRBD1	-	TGTGCCAGCAGCCGTGACAGGGAGGGTGGCTACACCTTC	CASSRDREGGYTF
TRBV6-1	TRBJ1-5	-	-	TGTGCCAGCAGTGAAGCGGATGATGGGGGGTTGAGCAATCAGCCCCAGCATTTT	CASSEADDGGLSNQPQHF
TRBV10-2	TRBJ2-2	-	-	TGCGCCAGCAATCCGACTAGATCGGGCACCGGGGAGCTGTTTTTT	CASNPTRSGTGELFF
TRBV20-1	TRBJ2-1	-	-	TGCAGTGCGCCATCCTACAATGAGCAGTTCTTC	CSAPSYNEQFF
TRBV4-3	TRBJ2-3	-	-	TGCGCCAGCAGCCTAGGAAACGGAAGGGATACGCAGTATTTT	CASSLGNGRDTQYF
TRBV2	TRBJ2-7	TRBD2	-	TGTGCCAGCAGTCAATTAGCGGGAGTCACCGAGCAGTACTTC	CASSQLAGVTEQYF
TRBV6-6	TRBJ2-7	-	-	TGTGCCAGCAGCACCGACAGCTACTCCTACGAGCAGTACTTC	CASSTDSYSYEQYF
TRBV27	TRBJ1-2	TRBD1	few	TGTGCCAGCAGTCCGGGACAGGTCTTATCGGCGAGCGGCTACACCTTC	CASSPGQVLSASGYTF
TRBV10-3	TRBJ2-2	-	-	TGTGCCATCCGGGACCTTGCGAACACCGGGGAGCTGTTTTTT	CAIRDLANTGELFF
TRBV4-1	TRBJ2-2	TRBD2	-	TGCGCCAGCAGCCAAGTGACTAGCGGGAGCACCGGGGAGCTGTTTTTT	CASSQVTSGSTGELFF
TRBV5-4	TRBJ2-3	-	-	TGTGCCAGCAGCTTGGAGGGGCCAGGAGATACGCAGTATTTT	CASSLEGPGDTQYF
TRBV13	TRBJ1-3	-	-	TGTGCCAGCAGCTCGGAAGGCTCTGGAAACACCATATATTTT	CASSSEGSGNTIYF
TRBV30	TRBJ2-4	TRBD2	-	TGTGCCTGGAGTGTACCGGGGGGTCAAAACATTCAGTACTTC	CAWSVPGGQNIQYF
TRBV28	TRBJ2-7	TRBD1	-	TGTGCCAGCAGTGTCATAGGGACAGGGTCCTACGAGCAGTACTTC	CASSVIGTGSYEQYF
TRBV6-6	TRBJ1-1	-	-	TGTGCCAGCGGGAAGAGGGCTACTGAAGCTTTCTTT	CASGKRATEAFF
TRBV19	TRBJ1-2	-	-	TGTGCCAGTAGCCTCCGCCGGGACACCTCTAACTATGGCTACACCTTC	CASSLRRDTSNYGYTF
TRBV27	TRBJ1-1	-	-	TGTGCCAGCAGTTTGGTTTTGAACACTGAAGCTTTCTTT	CASSLVLNTEAFF
TRBV7-2	TRBJ2-3	-	once	TGTGCCAGCAGCTTTGGGCAGGGAGTGTCCAAAGATACGCAGTATTTT	CASSFGQGVSKDTQYF
TRBV5-1	TRBJ2-5	-	few	TGCGCCAGCAGCGAAGGGCCCCAAGAGACCCAGTACTTC	CASSEGPQETQYF
TRBV6-5	TRBJ2-5	TRBD2	once	TGTGCCAGCAATCCCGGGACTAGCGGGGAAGAGACCCAGTACTTC	CASNPGTSGEETQYF
TRBV6-5	TRBJ1-1	-	-	TGTGCCAGCAGGGGCGGACAGCGCAAGAACACTGAAGCTTTCTTT	CASRGGQRKNTEAFF
TRBV5-1	TRBJ1-5	-	few	TGCGCCAGCAGCTTGGAAGGGGTATACAATCAGCCCCAGCATTTT	CASSLEGVYNQPQHF
TRBV6-1	TRBJ2-5	-	-	TGTGCCAGCAGTGAAGCCCTGGTTGAGCGGGAGACCCAGTACTTC	CASSEALVERETQYF
TRBV5-1	TRBJ1-5	-	-	TGCGCCAGCAGCTTGGAAGGTAGCGGTCAGCCCCAGCATTTT	CASSLEGSGQPQHF
TRBV4-3	TRBJ2-5	TRBD2	-	TGCGCCAGCAGCCACGGGGGGGCGGAGACCCAGTACTTC	CASSHGGAETQYF
TRBV18	TRBJ1-1	TRBD1	few	TGTGCCAGCTCACAGGGACAGAGGGGGACTGAAGCTTTCTTT	CASSQGQRGTEAFF
TRBV28	TRBJ2-7	-	few	TGTGCCAGCAGGTCAATTAGATCGAGTGAGCAGTACTTC	CASRSIRSSEQYF
TRBV7-2	TRBJ1-1	-	medium-sized	TGTGCCAGCAGCTTAGCGCGCCAGAACACTGAAGCTTTCTTT	CASSLARQNTEAFF
TRBV7-9	TRBJ2-1	TRBD2	few	TGTGCCAGCAGCGACGGGACTAGCGGGAGTTGGAATGAGCAGTTCTTC	CASSDGTSGSWNEQFF
TRBV27	TRBJ2-3	-	few	TGTGCCAGCAGTTTCAACCCCCCCCCTACAGGGTGGGGCACGAATACGCAGTATTTT	CASSFNPPPTGWGTNTQYF
TRBV27	TRBJ2-1	-	-	TGTGCCAGCAGGAGCTCCTACAATGAGCAGTTCTTC	CASRSSYNEQFF
TRBV27	TRBJ2-7	TRBD1	-	TGTGCCAGCAGTTCTTTAGGGGGCTCGGGCGAGCAGTACTTC	CASSSLGGSGEQYF